The T cell receptor (beta chain) described here comes from a study of blood T cell repertoires in COVID-19. Study-level information: Sources were T cells, B-cell-depleted T cells, or PBMCs; the material itself was cDNA or gDNA.

Original processing methods: Reference gene primers were amplified, and this amplification served to estimate nucleated cell counts. Profiled with immunoSEQ multiplex PCR; TCRdb holds only in-frame clones, not every one. The DNA gave D and trimming, while V, J and clone size come from that table. The table includes about 140,000 clones, 88% detected once. This CDR3 region has 13 residues. The chain joins TRBV21-1 to TRBJ1-5; the tabulated D call, TRBD1, remains unverified against the DNA. TRBV21-1 is labeled a pseudogene. The sample consisted of peripheral blood. This sequence originates from a man in his sixties with active or convalescent COVID-19. This CDR3 reads CASSRQGNQPQHF. The CDR3 DNA reads as TGTGCCAGCAGCCGACAGGGTAATCAGCCCCAGCATTTT.